This entry concerns a single TCR beta chain. This entry is derived from a study of T cell changes during pregnancy in multiple sclerosis. Using immunoSEQ multiplex PCR, the repertoire was profiled, and TCRdb retains in-frame clones only, with some absent. Of just over 90,000 clones listed, roughly nine tenths are singletons. V was clipped by 4 bases and J by 8 bases; unmatched bases: 13. The CDR3 extends over 16 amino acids. The germline V gene has CDR1 SGHTS and CDR2 YDEGEE. This specimen was peripheral blood, taken after pregnancy. V usage is TRBV5-8 and J usage is TRBJ2-1, with 9 bases matching TRBD2. The TCR originated in a female donor in good health, enrolled as a control in a pregnancy study. CDR3 amino acids: CASSRWRGGRRDEQFF. As DNA, the CDR3 is TGTGCCAGCAGCCGTTGGCGGGGGGGACGCAGGGATGAGCAGTTCTTC.